The 25 T cell receptor beta chains given below trace back to one sample, sequenced in a study of blood T cells in healthy people across ages. A J-beta primer mix and a sample-barcoded 5' primer were used in a second PCR of roughly 7 to 12 cycles. One entry per CDR3 protein results from TCRdb running MiXCR on the 5' RACE reads. This table holds about 1.8 million distinct CDR3 sequences, roughly 52% found once. Sequencing input: blood. Source of these receptors: a woman in her forties in good health.

CDR3 protein: CATSRDVKTGGGYNEQFF. The DNA for the CDR3 is TGTGCCACCAGCAGAGATGTAAAGACTGGCGGGGGCTACAATGAGCAGTTCTTC. The genes are TRBV15 and TRBJ2-1; 7 bases match TRBD2. This CDR3 is 18 amino acids long. Losses at the gene ends were 0 bases for V and 3 bases for J; bases not matched to a gene: 11. Germline V gene data show CDR1 as LNHNV and CDR2 as YYDKDF (reference sequence). The entire variable domain, with the rest obtained from reference TRBV15 and TRBJ2-1, is as follows: DAMVIQNPRYQVTQFGKPVTLSCSQTLNHNVMYWYQQKSSQAPKLLFHYYDKDFNNEADTPDNFQSRRPNTSFCFLDIRSPGLGDTAMYLCATSRDVKTGGGYNEQFFGPGTRLTVL.

The rearrangement uses TRBV7-2 and TRBJ2-1; unclear D gene. The CDR3 spans 15 residues. The germline V gene encodes CDR1 SGHTA and CDR2 FQGNSA. V gave up 5 bases and J gave up 10 bases, with 21 bases separating them. CDR3 coding DNA: TGTGCCAGCAGCCGTAACGCGCCCGGGCTCGACGAGCAGTTCTTC. This codes for CASSRNAPGLDEQFF.

The V call is TRBV10-3, the J call TRBJ1-1; D remains ambiguous. The V and J ends lost 8 bases and 0 bases respectively, with 10 bases between them. Germline V lookup: CDR1 ENHRY, CDR2 SYGVKD. This CDR3 has 13 residues. The CDR3 sequence is CAIGKTMNTEAFF. The CDR3 DNA follows: TGTGCCATCGGGAAAACCATGAACACTGAAGCTTTCTTT.

V and J are TRBV20-1 and TRBJ2-7, with 10 bases that match TRBD1. The V gene end was trimmed by 6 bases and the J gene end by 4 bases; junction bases not matched to a gene: 9. The CDR3 has 14 amino acids. Germline V gives CDR1 DFQATT, CDR2 SNEGSKA (reference sequence). Here the CDR3 reads CSANEVGQGYEQYF. The DNA for the CDR3 is TGCAGTGCCAACGAGGTGGGACAGGGGTACGAGCAGTACTTC.

In this sample, this clonotype turned up a few times. V gene TRBV6-6 combines with J gene TRBJ2-4; TRBD2 is a possible D gene (5 bases). The CDR3 has 16 residues. Germline CDR1 reads MNHNY; CDR2 reads SVGAGI (reference sequence). Trimming cost V 2 bases and J 13 bases, with 24 bases left between them. CDR3 amino acids: CASSYTDDATEREQYF. The DNA for the CDR3 is TGTGCCAGCAGTTACACGGACGATGCCACCGAGAGGGAGCAGTACTTC.

The gene calls are TRBV13 and TRBJ2-5, with D perhaps TRBD1 (6 bases). The CDR3 has 15 amino acids. The germline CDR1 and CDR2 sequences are PRHDT and FYEKMQ (reference sequence). V was pared by 4 bases and J by 1 base, with 13 bases between. The CDR3 DNA reads TGTGCCAGCAGCTCCAGACTGGACAGCCAAGAGACCCAGTACTTC. The encoded protein is CASSSRLDSQETQYF.

This clonotype has more than one count but fewer than ten. The V call is TRBV5-6, the J call TRBJ2-3, with 11 bases aligning to TRBD1. The CDR3 extends over 16 amino acids. Trimming at V came to 4 bases and at J to 6 bases, leaving 10 bases not matched to a gene. Germline-derived CDR1 and CDR2 are SGHDT and YYEEEE. The CDR3 nucleotides are TGTGCCAGCAGCGCCGGACAGGGGGCGGTTGTGGATACGCAGTATTTT. Translation gives CASSAGQGAVVDTQYF.

The rearrangement uses TRBV6-1 and TRBJ2-5, with D perhaps TRBD1 (6 bases). The CDR3 has 15 residues. Trimming cost V 0 bases and J 3 bases, with 11 bases left between them. Per germline, CDR1 MNHNS and CDR2 SASEGT. The CDR3 loop reads CASSEARAGEETQYF. In DNA form, the CDR3 reads TGTGCCAGCAGTGAAGCCCGGGCAGGGGAAGAGACCCAGTACTTC.

The genes are TRBV29-1 and TRBJ2-4; D uncertain. V shed 5 bases and J shed 0 bases, with 8 bases lying between them. The germline V gene has CDR1 SQVTM and CDR2 ANQGSEA. CDR3 length: 13 residues. As DNA, the CDR3 is TGCAGCGTTTTTGACTTAGCCAAAAACATTCAGTACTTC. This codes for CSVFDLAKNIQYF.

The genes are TRBV20-1 and TRBJ2-3, with unresolved D. This CDR3 is 12 amino acids long. Germline loops: CDR1 DFQATT, CDR2 SNEGSKA (reference sequence). V was cut by 2 bases and J by 4 bases, with 7 bases left in between. CDR3 loop: CSARKGPDTQYF. The CDR3 DNA sequence: TGCAGTGCTAGAAAGGGCCCAGATACGCAGTATTTT.

The J gene is TRBJ2-1, the V gene TRBV29-1; 10 nucleotides line up with TRBD2. This CDR3 is 19 amino acids long. V was clipped by 4 bases and J by 2 bases; unmatched bases: 17. The germline CDR1 and CDR2 sequences are SQVTM and ANQGSEA. In nucleotides, the CDR3 is TGCAGCGTTGCGGGGACTACGCTCTCTAGCGGGGGAGCCTACAATGAGCAGTTCTTC. Its translation: CSVAGTTLSSGGAYNEQFF.

V and J are TRBV20-1 and TRBJ2-7, with 11 bases that match TRBD2. Germline CDR1 is DFQATT and CDR2 is SNEGSKA (reference sequence). V shed 2 bases and J 3 bases; nucleotides not matched to a gene: 6. The CDR3 spans 15 residues. The CDR3 sequence is CSARLAGGQGYEQYF. In DNA form, the CDR3 reads TGCAGTGCTAGACTAGCGGGGGGTCAGGGCTACGAGCAGTACTTC.

This chain joins TRBV20-1 and TRBJ1-2; 7 nucleotides match TRBD1. Germline lookup yields CDR1 DFQATT and CDR2 SNEGSKA (reference sequence). With 6 bases clipped from V and 5 bases from J, the junction kept 9 bases outside the gene matches. The CDR3 has 13 residues. CDR3 sequence (DNA): TGCAGTGCAGTATACAGGGGACGATATGGCTACACCTTC. As protein: CSAVYRGRYGYTF.

V gene TRBV4-3 combines with J gene TRBJ2-3; D is undetermined. This CDR3 spans 17 amino acids. CDR1 LGHNA and CDR2 YSLEER come from the germline V gene. V lost 0 bases, J lost 9 bases, and 22 bases lay in between. CDR3 bases: TGCGCCAGCAGCCAAGATATCGCGGCCCCCCCGAGAGGCACGCAGTATTTT. Translated, it gives CASSQDIAAPPRGTQYF.

The chain employs TRBV27 and TRBJ2-5, with TRBD1 matching 8 bases. Germline V CDR1 and CDR2: MNHEY, SMNVEV (reference sequence). The CDR3 spans 13 residues. Trimming removed 5 bases from V and 7 bases from J; junction bases left unmatched: 6. The chain's CDR3 is CASSPQGAGTQYF. In DNA form, the CDR3 reads TGTGCCAGCAGTCCCCAGGGGGCGGGGACCCAGTACTTC.

The table lists this clonotype with a few counts. V is TRBV28 and J is TRBJ1-2, with D maybe TRBD1 (5 bases). Trimming left V 10 bases short and J 2 bases short, with 11 bases between. CDR1 MDHEN and CDR2 SYDVKM come from the germline V gene. This CDR3 is 12 amino acids long. The CDR3 protein is CATWGGNYGYTF. The CDR3 region has the DNA TGTGCCACCTGGGGCGGCAACTATGGCTACACCTTC.

The chain combines TRBV20-1 with TRBJ2-3; maybe TRBD1 (6 bases). CDR1 is DFQATT, CDR2 SNEGSKA, per germline (reference sequence). The CDR3 has 14 amino acids. V was shortened by 5 bases and J by 1 base, with 13 bases between the two germline ends. The CDR3 DNA reads as TGCAGTGCTCCCCTACAGGGCCGCACAGATACGCAGTATTTT. Translating gives CSAPLQGRTDTQYF.

This clonotype was counted between two and nine times. This chain joins TRBV28 and TRBJ2-7; 7 bases line up with TRBD2. Trimming at V came to 6 bases and at J to 0 bases, leaving 8 bases not matched to a gene. This CDR3 comprises 15 residues. Germline CDR1 MDHEN, CDR2 SYDVKM. The CDR3 is CASSSRGSSSYEQYF. DNA of the CDR3: TGTGCCAGCAGCTCGCGGGGGTCCAGCTCCTACGAGCAGTACTTC.

This clonotype was counted only a few times. The chain combines TRBV28 with TRBJ2-7; TRBD2 might be the D (6 bases). CDR1 and CDR2 (germline): MDHEN, SYDVKM. Deletions cut 8 bases from V and 2 bases from J, with 16 bases between. The CDR3 spans 14 residues. CDR3 loop: CASDPRGSPYEQYF. For the CDR3, the DNA is TGTGCCAGCGACCCCCGGGGGTCCCCCTACGAGCAGTACTTC.

The V gene is TRBV29-1, the J gene TRBJ2-7; TRBD1 matches at 10 bases. Germline CDR1 is SQVTM and CDR2 is ANQGSEA. V was pared by 8 bases and J by 1 base, with 8 bases of the junction left unmatched. The CDR3 runs to 14 residues. In nucleotides, the CDR3 is TGCAGCTTTCTTCCGGGACAGGGGTCCTACGAGCAGTACTTC. Its protein product is CSFLPGQGSYEQYF.

As regards this clonotype: A much bigger clone sits one base away, suggesting this may be a read error. This sequence joins TRBV4-1 and TRBJ2-5; D is unresolved. CDR1 MGHRA and CDR2 YSYEKL come from the germline V gene. The CDR3 sequence is 14 residues long. The CDR3 DNA follows: TGCGTCAGCAGCCAAGATCGGGTGAGAGAGACCCAGTACTTC. Protein product: CVSSQDRVRETQYF.

For the CDR3, the DNA is TGTGCCAGCAAAACCGGGACAGCCCATAGTTCACCCCTCCACTTT. The encoded protein is CASKTGTAHSSPLHF. This rearrangement joins TRBV12-3 or TRBV12-4 to TRBJ1-6; 7 bases line up with TRBD1. Trimming took 7 bases from V and 9 from J; bases not matched to a gene: 12. The CDR3 consists of 15 residues.

J is TRBJ2-3 and V is TRBV5-1; the D call may be TRBD1 or TRBD2 (5 bases each). Germline lookup yields CDR1 SGHRS and CDR2 YFSETQ. The V gene lost 5 bases and the J gene lost 0 bases, with 16 bases spanning the gap. The length of the CDR3 is 16 residues. The CDR3 spells CASSRRGRTSTDTQYF. CDR3 sequence (DNA): TGCGCCAGCAGTCGCCGGGGACGGACGAGCACAGATACGCAGTATTTT.

The chain joins TRBV6-1 to TRBJ2-3, with a tentative D call TRBD1 (5 bases). Trimming left V 2 bases short and J 1 base short, with 10 bases between. CDR1 is MNHNS and CDR2 is SASEGT in the germline V gene. This CDR3 contains 15 residues. The chain's CDR3 is CASSERTGGTDTQYF. The DNA for the CDR3 is TGTGCCAGCAGTGAACGTACAGGTGGCACAGATACGCAGTATTTT.

This clonotype turned up a few times. The chain is built from TRBV25-1 and TRBJ1-2; 7 bases map to TRBD1. V was pared by 1 base and J by 5 bases, with 1 base of the junction left unmatched. Germline V gene sequence: CDR1 MGHDK, CDR2 SYGVNS. The length of the CDR3 is 13 residues. The CDR3 DNA sequence: TGTGCCAGCAGTGAATTGGGACAGTATGGCTACACCTTC. This sequence encodes CASSELGQYGYTF.